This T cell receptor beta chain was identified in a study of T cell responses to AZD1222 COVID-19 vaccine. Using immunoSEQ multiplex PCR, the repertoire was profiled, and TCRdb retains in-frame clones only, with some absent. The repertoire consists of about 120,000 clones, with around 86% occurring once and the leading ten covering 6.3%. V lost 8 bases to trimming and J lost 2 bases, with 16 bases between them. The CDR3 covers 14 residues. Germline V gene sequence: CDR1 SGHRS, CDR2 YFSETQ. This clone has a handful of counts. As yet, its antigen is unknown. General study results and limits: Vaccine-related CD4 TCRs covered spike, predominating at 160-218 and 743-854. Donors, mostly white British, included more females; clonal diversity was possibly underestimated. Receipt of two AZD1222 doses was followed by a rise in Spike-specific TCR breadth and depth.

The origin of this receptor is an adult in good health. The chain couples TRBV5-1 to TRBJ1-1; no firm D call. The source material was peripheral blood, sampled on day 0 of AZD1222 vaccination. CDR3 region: CASRSSYLNTEAFF. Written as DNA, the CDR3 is TGCGCCAGTCGATCAAGTTACTTAAACACTGAAGCTTTCTTT.